The 21 T cell receptor beta chains below all came from one sample that was sequenced in a study of blood T cell repertoires in COVID-19. Method: immunoSEQ multiplex PCR; TCRdb's copy keeps in-frame clones and lacks some. The sample holds about 69,000 clones, approximately 75% seen once. The sequenced material came from peripheral blood. All receptors come from a human donor in a cohort sampled during active COVID-19.

V and J are TRBV4-1 and TRBJ1-2, with a tentative D call TRBD1 (5 bases). Per the germline V gene, CDR1 is MGHRA and CDR2 is YSYEKL. V was shortened by 0 bases and J by 4 bases, with 12 bases between the two germline ends. The CDR3 length is 15 residues. The CDR3 nucleotides are TGCGCCAGCAGCCAAGAAGGGGCGGGAGGCTATGGCTACACCTTC. Amino acids: CASSQEGAGGYGYTF.

A single count supports this clone. Different DNA sequences within this sample yield the same CDR3. The chain links TRBV6-5 to TRBJ1-1; perhaps TRBD1 as D (6 bases). V was cut by 0 bases and J by 5 bases, with 10 bases left in between. The CDR3 loop spans 14 amino acids. Germline CDR1 and CDR2: MNHEY and SVGAGI. CDR3 loop: CASSYSDRRTEAFF. CDR3 coding DNA: TGTGCCAGCAGTTACTCGGACAGAAGGACTGAAGCTTTCTTT.

In DNA form, the CDR3 reads TGCGCCAGCAGCCAAGCGACCAGGACAGGGGAAGGGGCCGGGGAGCTGTTTTTT. It encodes CASSQATRTGEGAGELFF. The genes are TRBV4-1 and TRBJ2-2, with 9 bases fitting TRBD1. Per germline, CDR1 MGHRA and CDR2 YSYEKL. CDR3 size: 18 residues. J lost 6 bases, V lost 1 base, and 12 bases had no gene match.

There are a few counts of this clone. The V gene is TRBV27, the J gene TRBJ1-2; no definite D call. CDR1 is MNHEY and CDR2 is SMNVEV in the germline V gene (reference sequence). V was clipped by 0 bases and J by 8 bases, with 10 bases between them. This CDR3 contains 13 residues. The CDR3 protein is CASSLSYLAGYTF. CDR3 nucleotide sequence: TGTGCCAGCAGTTTATCATACCTAGCCGGCTACACCTTC.

V usage is TRBV27 and J usage is TRBJ2-7; 8 bases fit TRBD2. Germline loops: CDR1 MNHEY, CDR2 SMNVEV (reference sequence). This CDR3 has 19 residues. Trimming took 0 bases from V and 2 from J; bases not matched to a gene: 15. CDR3 DNA sequence: TGTGCCAGCAGTTTATCGACCGGGGTAAGCGGGAGTTCCCCCTACGAGCAGTACTTC. This gives the protein CASSLSTGVSGSSPYEQYF.

The chain links TRBV11-2 to TRBJ1-2; D is possibly TRBD1 (5 bases). Trimming shortened V by 0 bases and J by 4 bases, and 12 bases separated the two germline ends. The CDR3 covers 15 residues. Germline loops: CDR1 SGHAT, CDR2 FQNNGV. CDR3 loop: CASSLDAGPGYGYTF. DNA of the CDR3: TGTGCCAGCAGCTTAGACGCAGGGCCTGGCTATGGCTACACCTTC.

The V call is TRBV18, the J call TRBJ2-1; D remains ambiguous. The V end lost 3 bases, the J end lost 8 bases, and 5 bases lay between the germline ends. The CDR3 covers 11 residues. Germline loops: CDR1 KGHSH, CDR2 LQKENI. As DNA, the CDR3 is TGTGCCAGCTCACCCGAGGATGAGCAGTTCTTC. This codes for CASSPEDEQFF.

This clone was detected a few times. The chain recombines TRBV10-2 with TRBJ2-1; a possible D gene is TRBD1 (6 bases). From germline, CDR1 is WSHSY and CDR2 SAAADI. The CDR3 runs to 14 residues. V lost 7 bases and J lost 4, with 14 bases in between. This chain's CDR3 is CASNNRDMYNEQFF. CDR3 DNA: TGCGCCAGCAACAACCGGGACATGTACAATGAGCAGTTCTTC.

This chain connects TRBV2 to TRBJ2-7, with 12 bases matching TRBD2. CDR1 is SNHLY, CDR2 FYNNEI, per germline. Trimming cost V 5 bases and J 7 bases; bases outside gene matches: 6. The CDR3 is made up of 14 amino acids. In nucleotides, the CDR3 is TGTGCCAGCAGTTTGACTAGCGGGAGTCTAGAGCAGTACTTC. This sequence encodes CASSLTSGSLEQYF.

This chain links TRBV7-2 with TRBJ2-5; the match to TRBD2 covers 16 bases. V trimming: 2 bases; J trimming: 2 bases; junction bases outside the gene matches: 2. The CDR3 is made up of 17 amino acids. The germline gives CDR1 SGHTA, CDR2 FQGNSA. CDR3 nucleotide sequence: TGTGCCAGCAGCTTAAGGGGACTAGCGGGAGGGCAAGAGACCCAGTACTTC. Protein: CASSLRGLAGGQETQYF.

Ten or more counts support this clone. The rearrangement links TRBV15 to TRBJ2-2; D perhaps matches TRBD2 (5 bases). Trimming stripped 3 bases from V and 5 bases from J, with 13 bases between. The length of the CDR3 is 15 residues. Germline V gives CDR1 LNHNV, CDR2 YYDKDF (reference sequence). In DNA, the CDR3 is TGTGCCACCAGCAGGGCGTATAGCGAAACCGGGGAGCTGTTTTTT. Its protein is CATSRAYSETGELFF.

V usage is TRBV27 and J usage is TRBJ2-7; 7 bases are a match to TRBD1. Germline loops: CDR1 MNHEY, CDR2 SMNVEV (reference sequence). This CDR3 is 16 amino acids long. With 0 bases clipped from V and 2 bases from J, the junction kept 7 bases outside the gene matches. The CDR3 bases are TGTGCCAGCAGTTTATCGGCGAGGACAGGAGCCTACGAGCAGTACTTC. Translation: CASSLSARTGAYEQYF.

This clone appeared a single time. J is TRBJ1-4 and V is TRBV28; TRBD1 matches at 9 bases. J lost 6 bases, V lost 3 bases, and 5 bases had no gene match. The CDR3 runs 15 residues. Germline V gene lookup returns CDR1 MDHEN and CDR2 SYDVKM. As DNA, the CDR3 is TGTGCCAGCAGTTTCCGGGGACAGGGCTATGAAAAACTGTTTTTT. This sequence encodes CASSFRGQGYEKLFF.

The chain recombines TRBV9 with TRBJ2-7, with TRBD1 matching 8 bases. CDR1 is SGDLS, CDR2 YYNGEE, per germline. The CDR3 totals 16 residues. Germline trimming cut 2 bases from V and 5 bases from J; bases unmatched to any gene: 12. CDR3 bases: TGTGCCAGCAGCGTTGCGGGCGGGCAGGGGGCCGACGAGCAGTACTTC. Translated: CASSVAGGQGADEQYF.

DNA for the CDR3: TGTGCCATCAGTGAGGGTATGCGGACAGATACGCAGTATTTT. It specifies CAISEGMRTDTQYF. The chain combines TRBV10-3 with TRBJ2-3; no reliable D call. This CDR3 has 14 amino acids. CDR1 and CDR2 (germline): ENHRY, SYGVKD. Trimming removed 2 bases at V and 3 bases at J, with 9 bases between.

The chain links TRBV27 to TRBJ2-1, with 8 nucleotides matching TRBD1. V gave up 5 bases and J gave up 6 bases; unmatched junction bases: 15. CDR1 and CDR2 (germline): MNHEY, SMNVEV (reference sequence). This CDR3 contains 17 residues. CDR3 region: CASSLRRSRGPSNEQFF. For the CDR3, the DNA is TGTGCCAGCAGTCTCAGGAGATCCAGGGGGCCTAGCAATGAGCAGTTCTTC.

V and J are TRBV27 and TRBJ1-6; D call uncertain. Trimming stripped 6 bases from V and 4 bases from J, with 7 bases between. CDR3 size: 13 residues. Germline loops: CDR1 MNHEY, CDR2 SMNVEV (reference sequence). DNA of the CDR3: TGTGCCAGCAGGGGCAGTTATAATTCACCCCTCCACTTT. Protein: CASRGSYNSPLHF.

The chain couples TRBV5-4 to TRBJ2-2; the match to TRBD2 covers 8 bases. Germline V gene sequence: CDR1 SGHNT, CDR2 YYREEE (reference sequence). The CDR3 has 16 residues. Unmatched junction bases numbered 5, after V lost 2 bases and J lost 2 bases. CDR3 residues: CASSFGGLGNTGELFF. The CDR3 coding sequence is TGTGCCAGCAGCTTTGGGGGACTAGGTAACACCGGGGAGCTGTTTTTT. The full variable domain, completed using reference TRBV5-4 and TRBJ2-2, is ETGVTQSPTHLIKTRGQQVTLRCSSQSGHNTVSWYQQALGQGPQFIFQYYREEENGRGNFPPRFSGLQFPNYSSELNVNALELDDSALYLCASSFGGLGNTGELFFGEGSRLTVL.

This clone is a singleton in its sample. The chain joins TRBV5-1 to TRBJ2-7, with 11 bases identical to TRBD2. Germline V gene data show CDR1 as SGHRS and CDR2 as YFSETQ. This CDR3 comprises 14 residues. Trimming took 4 bases from V and 6 from J; bases not matched to a gene: 6. The CDR3 nucleotides read TGCGCCAGCAGCCCTAGCGGGAGGTCTTTCGAGCAGTACTTC. It encodes CASSPSGRSFEQYF.

This clone was recorded many times. The chain links TRBV7-9 to TRBJ2-2; tentative D call: TRBD2 (5 bases). Trimming took 6 bases from V and 3 from J, leaving 14 bases between them. Germline CDR1 is SEHNR and CDR2 is FQNEAQ (reference sequence). The CDR3 has 15 amino acids. CDR3 coding DNA: TGTGCCAGCAGGTTATCGGGGTTGGACACCGGGGAGCTGTTTTTT. Amino acids: CASRLSGLDTGELFF.

This clone has only one observation. This chain links TRBV7-2 with TRBJ2-5, with TRBD2 identical over 8 bases. Germline V lookup: CDR1 SGHTA, CDR2 FQGNSA. This CDR3 has 15 residues. Trimming cost V 3 bases and J 1 base; bases outside gene matches: 4. This chain's CDR3 is CASSFLAGLQETQYF. The CDR3 DNA sequence: TGTGCCAGCAGCTTTCTAGCGGGCCTCCAAGAGACCCAGTACTTC.